This T cell receptor beta chain stems from a study of kidney transplant recipient with SARS-CoV-2 infection. In TCRdb, the reads were re-called with MiXCR into one record per CDR3 protein. Of under 300,000 distinct CDR3 sequences listed, 29% were seen once; the top ten hold roughly 7%. This clonotype was counted many times. The sequenced sample was a blood sample, obtained at baseline and between days 110 and 120 from a kidney transplant recipient. This sequence was found in a male patient between 25 and 39 years old who had COVID-19 and was a kidney transplant recipient. Some T cells may trace back to the graft donor.

The CDR3 here is CASSFTGSELFF. CDR3 DNA: TGTGCCAGCAGCTTTACAGGGTCGGAGCTGTTTTTT. The chain carries TRBV7-3 and TRBJ2-2; D may be TRBD1 (6 bases). V dropped 3 bases and J dropped 10 bases, with 9 bases sitting between them. The CDR3 runs 12 residues. Germline V gives CDR1 SGHTA, CDR2 FQGTGA.